This T cell receptor (beta chain) is drawn from a study of vaccination and CD4 T cells after COVID-19. Study-wide background: Investigators took post-vaccine samples a median roughly 70 days after dose two, within a range of 14 to 241.

The treatment here: approximately 9-day PBMC culture with coronavirus spike peptide pools or control peptides (ViraFEST assay). The CDR3 totals 16 residues. V was cut by 4 bases and J by 5 bases, with 20 bases left in between. Germline CDR1 LNHNV, CDR2 YYDKDF (reference sequence). A word on this clonotype: As yet, its antigen is unknown.

The study sequenced cultured CD4+ T cell DNA using the Oncomine TCR Beta short-read assay. The template was genomic DNA from cultured CD4+ T cells. TCRdb fed the PCR reads into MiXCR, producing one record per CDR3 protein. The table has roughly 13,000 distinct CDR3 sequences, roughly 60% seen once; the top ten hold more than 11%. The clonotype originates from a human donor who had recovered from COVID-19. The J gene is TRBJ1-1, the V gene TRBV15; D is unclear. The sequencing sample was made of CD4+ T cells from blood, cultured in vitro. In nucleotides, the CDR3 is TGTGCCACCAGCAACGGAATTATTTGGGGAGGGACTGAAGCTTTCTTT. It specifies CATSNGIIWGGTEAFF.